The 4 T cell receptor beta chains in this list originate from one sample, sequenced in a study of cytomegalovirus exposure and HLA in healthy donors. Primers for the PCR totalled 60 Vbeta and 13 Jbeta. Measured with immunoSEQ multiplex PCR; TCRdb has only the in-frame clones, and not every one. Here the sample spans 150,000 or so clones, 79% being singletons. Material for sequencing was PBMCs. Receptor source: a man aged 25-45 years in good health and CMV-seropositive.

The chain combines TRBV7-2 with TRBJ2-1, with 7 bases aligning to TRBD2. The CDR3 has 15 amino acids. Looked up from germline, CDR1 is SGHTA and CDR2 is FQGNSA. V shed 1 base, J shed 4 bases, and the junction held 4 bases outside the gene matches. CDR3 nucleotide sequence: TGTGCCAGCAGCTTAGAACGGGGAGGGTACAATGAGCAGTTCTTC. It is translated as CASSLERGGYNEQFF.

V usage is TRBV6-5 and J usage is TRBJ1-6, with D maybe TRBD1 (6 bases). This CDR3 comprises 13 residues. V gave up 6 bases and J gave up 10 bases, with 13 bases separating them. Germline V gives CDR1 MNHEY, CDR2 SVGAGI. This chain's CDR3 is CASSSQGSSPLHF. In DNA form, the CDR3 reads TGTGCCAGCAGCTCTCAGGGGTCCTCACCCCTCCACTTT.

This clone was seen a handful of times. The chain uses TRBV19 and TRBJ2-7; D is perhaps TRBD2 (6 bases). The germline V gene has CDR1 LNHDA and CDR2 SQIVND (reference sequence). The CDR3 covers 13 residues. The ends were cut back, 6 bases at V and 4 bases at J, with 13 bases in the middle. The CDR3: CASSLGGFYEQYF. In DNA, the CDR3 is TGTGCCAGTAGCCTGGGGGGTTTTTACGAGCAGTACTTC.

This clone came up a few times. This rearrangement joins TRBV25-1 to TRBJ2-6, with 8 bases that match TRBD1. The length of the CDR3 is 18 residues. V lost 7 bases to trimming and J lost 0 bases; unmatched junction nucleotides: 11. Germline V gene lookup returns CDR1 MGHDK and CDR2 SYGVNS. CDR3 sequence (DNA): TGTGCCAGCAACCCCGGGACAGGATTGGGCTCTGGGGCCAACGTCCTGACTTTC. Translating it yields CASNPGTGLGSGANVLTF.